A selection of T cell receptor beta chains follows, all from one sample in a study of cytomegalovirus exposure and HLA in healthy donors. Method: immunoSEQ multiplex PCR; TCRdb's copy keeps in-frame clones and lacks some. This table holds about 130,000 clones, 80% found once. Material for sequencing was PBMCs. All receptors derive from a man aged 25 to 45 in good health and CMV-seropositive. Both conserved end residues are part of each CDR3. A D gene is named only where the DNA matches it firmly. A row's size may be missing; if present it is once, few, many or a size class.

abundance	v_gene	j_gene	d_gene	CDR3nt	CDR3aa
NA	TRBV5-4	TRBJ1-2	NA	TGTGCCAGCAGTTCAGACAGCTATGGCTACACCTTC	CASSSDSYGYTF
NA	TRBV18	TRBJ2-7	NA	TGTGCCAGCTCACGATACCAGGGCCAAACCTACGAGCAGTACTTC	CASSRYQGQTYEQYF
NA	TRBV6-5	TRBJ1-4	TRBD1	TGTGCCAGCAGTTACGCGGGACAGCCAGGGGAAAAACTGTTTTTT	CASSYAGQPGEKLFF
NA	TRBV7-8	TRBJ2-1	TRBD2	TGTGCCAGCAGCTTGCTAGCGGGGTCCTACAATGAGCAGTTCTTC	CASSLLAGSYNEQFF
once	TRBV4-1	TRBJ1-6	NA	TGCGCCAGCAGCCAAGATGCTGCAGGCCTCGGTTATAATTCACCCCTCCACTTT	CASSQDAAGLGYNSPLHF
NA	TRBV5-1	TRBJ2-7	NA	TGCGCCAGCAGTAAAGGAAGAGGACACCCCTACGAGCAGTACTTC	CASSKGRGHPYEQYF
NA	TRBV5-8	TRBJ1-4	TRBD1	TGTGCCAGCAGCTTCTACATCCCGGGACAGGGGTATGAAAAACTGTTTTTT	CASSFYIPGQGYEKLFF
NA	TRBV5-1	TRBJ2-1	TRBD2	TGCGCCAGCAGCTTGTTAGCGGGGGGTCACAATGAGCAGTTCTTC	CASSLLAGGHNEQFF
NA	TRBV9	TRBJ2-5	TRBD2	TGTGCCAGCAGCCTCCAAGCGGGGGGGCCGGTAGAGACCCAGTACTTC	CASSLQAGGPVETQYF
NA	TRBV30	TRBJ1-6	NA	TGTGCCTGGAGTGTCAATACCGGGACTCCTAATTCACCCCTCCACTTT	CAWSVNTGTPNSPLHF
NA	TRBV7-3	TRBJ2-1	NA	TGTGCCAGCAAACAGGACAATGAGCAGTTCTTC	CASKQDNEQFF
NA	TRBV28	TRBJ2-2	TRBD1	TGTGCCAGCAGGTCCAGACAGGGGTCGAACACCGGGGAGCTGTTTTTT	CASRSRQGSNTGELFF
NA	TRBV6-5	TRBJ2-1	NA	TGTGCCAACAGTTACACCACAGGAGAGCAGTTCTTC	CANSYTTGEQFF
NA	TRBV2	TRBJ1-3	NA	TGTGCCAGCACCCCAGGGTTCTCTGGAAACACCATATATTTT	CASTPGFSGNTIYF
NA	TRBV11-2	TRBJ2-3	TRBD2	TGTGCCAGCAGCTTAGGGGAGGGAACAGATACGCAGTATTTT	CASSLGEGTDTQYF
few	TRBV29-1	TRBJ2-2	TRBD1	TGCAGCGTTCAGGGACAGGGGTGGACCGGGGAGCTGTTTTTT	CSVQGQGWTGELFF
NA	TRBV2	TRBJ2-7	TRBD1	TGTGCCAGCAGTCAAGGGACAGGGGGCTACGAGCAGTACTTC	CASSQGTGGYEQYF
NA	TRBV11-2	TRBJ2-3	NA	TGTGCCAGCAGCCAGGACCCCGGAGGAGGAGATACGCAGTATTTT	CASSQDPGGGDTQYF
NA	TRBV18	TRBJ1-2	TRBD1	TGTGCCAGCTCACACCCGGGACAGGGGCACTATGGCTACACCTTC	CASSHPGQGHYGYTF
NA	TRBV27	TRBJ1-5	NA	TGTGCCAGCAGTTTAAGGTTCGGGGGGTGGGCCAATCAGCCCCAGCATTTT	CASSLRFGGWANQPQHF
once	TRBV2	TRBJ1-5	NA	TGTGCCAGCAGTGTTATTACAGGGATAGGTCAGCCCCAGCATTTT	CASSVITGIGQPQHF
NA	TRBV18	TRBJ1-5	TRBD1	TGTGCCAGCGCCGACAGGGTCAGGGATCAGCCCCAGCATTTT	CASADRVRDQPQHF
NA	TRBV21-1	TRBJ1-5	NA	TGTGCCAGCAACGACAGGGGGTTGAGCAATCAGCCCCAGCATTTT	CASNDRGLSNQPQHF
NA	TRBV6-1	TRBJ2-7	TRBD1	TGTGCCAGCAGTTCCCGGGACAGGGGTTACGAGCAGTACTTC	CASSSRDRGYEQYF
NA	TRBV19	TRBJ1-5	TRBD1	TGTGCCAGTAGGCTCCAGCCCGGGACAGGAGGTCAGCCCCAGCATTTT	CASRLQPGTGGQPQHF
NA	TRBV13	TRBJ1-1	NA	TGTGCCAGCAGCTTGCTGGACAAGAACACTGAAGCTTTCTTT	CASSLLDKNTEAFF
NA	TRBV7-2	TRBJ1-1	NA	TGTGCCAGCAGCTTAGGGCGACAAAACACTGAAGCTTTCTTT	CASSLGRQNTEAFF
NA	TRBV9	TRBJ2-5	NA	TGTGCCAGCAGCAAGAGCCAAGAGACCCAGTACTTC	CASSKSQETQYF
NA	TRBV6-5	TRBJ1-2	NA	TGTGCCAGCAGTTACCCCGGGAATGGCTACACCTTC	CASSYPGNGYTF
NA	TRBV29-1	TRBJ2-7	TRBD1	TGCAGCGGAGGGGGGACAGGGGGAAGGGAGCAGTACTTC	CSGGGTGGREQYF
NA	TRBV2	TRBJ2-2	NA	TGTGCCAGCAGTGAATCTGGGACTCCAAACACCGGGGAGCTGTTTTTT	CASSESGTPNTGELFF
NA	TRBV7-2	TRBJ2-5	NA	TGTGCCAGCAGCTTTGGGGGGAATTATCAAGAGACCCAGTACTTC	CASSFGGNYQETQYF
few	TRBV30	TRBJ2-2	TRBD1	TGTGCCTGGAGTGTAGACAGGGGTGGATTTTTTCCCGGGGAGCTGTTTTTT	CAWSVDRGGFFPGELFF
NA	TRBV12-5	TRBJ1-5	NA	TGTGCTAGTGGTTTGGGGGACACCGAAGGGGAGCCCCAGCATTTT	CASGLGDTEGEPQHF
NA	TRBV5-1	TRBJ1-2	TRBD1	TGCGCCAGCAGCTTACAAACCGGGACAGCAAACTATGGCTACACCTTC	CASSLQTGTANYGYTF
few	TRBV2	TRBJ2-2	NA	TGTGCCAGCAGCGGCATCGGGGGACCCGGGGAGCTGTTTTTT	CASSGIGGPGELFF
NA	TRBV30	TRBJ1-2	TRBD1	TGTGCCTGGAGTGTACGGGACAGGGCGCACTATGGCTACACCTTC	CAWSVRDRAHYGYTF
once	TRBV30	TRBJ1-5	TRBD1	TGTGCCTGGAGGGGACAGGGAGGTCAGCCCCAGCATTTT	CAWRGQGGQPQHF
NA	TRBV4-1	TRBJ1-5	NA	TGCGCCAGCAGTCCACAGGGCCATCAGCCCCAGCATTTT	CASSPQGHQPQHF
few	TRBV6-6	TRBJ2-7	TRBD1	TGTGCCATCAGCCGGGACAGGGTCGACGAGCAGTACTTC	CAISRDRVDEQYF
NA	TRBV11-3	TRBJ2-1	NA	TGTGCCAGCAGCTTAGGGCCGGGTACTAATGAGCAGTTCTTC	CASSLGPGTNEQFF
NA	TRBV7-2	TRBJ2-7	NA	TGTGCCAGCAGCCGAATTTTTGGCTGGACAGCCTCCTACGAGCAGTACTTC	CASSRIFGWTASYEQYF
NA	TRBV25-1	TRBJ1-6	TRBD1	TGTGCCAGCAGCCCCCCGGGGACAGGGGATTCACCCCTCCACTTT	CASSPPGTGDSPLHF
NA	TRBV7-3	TRBJ2-1	NA	TGTGCCAGCAGCTTAAGACCCCGCGGGCAGTTCTTC	CASSLRPRGQFF
NA	TRBV10-3	TRBJ2-7	NA	TGTGCCATCAAATCGGGGAGCTCCTACGAGCAGTACTTC	CAIKSGSSYEQYF
NA	TRBV6-5	TRBJ1-2	NA	TGTGCCAGCGATCTACGGGGTTACTATGGCTACACCTTC	CASDLRGYYGYTF
NA	TRBV6-5	TRBJ2-2	NA	TGTGCCAGCACCACGGGGGACACCGGGGAGCTGTTTTTT	CASTTGDTGELFF
NA	TRBV19	TRBJ1-1	NA	TGTGCCAGTAATCCGACAGCGAACACTGAAGCTTTCTTT	CASNPTANTEAFF
NA	TRBV28	TRBJ1-4	NA	TGTGCCAGCAGTTTGGGGGGGCCCAATGAAAAACTGTTTTTT	CASSLGGPNEKLFF
NA	TRBV15	TRBJ2-7	TRBD1	TGTGCCACCAGCACGCAGGACAGGGTAGGGGACGAGCAGTACTTC	CATSTQDRVGDEQYF
NA	TRBV2	TRBJ2-3	TRBD1	TGTGCCAGTCGATACAGGGGGCTAAGGGGAGATACGCAGTATTTT	CASRYRGLRGDTQYF
once	TRBV27	TRBJ1-4	TRBD1	TGTGCCAGCAGTCCCGGAGGACAGGCTCTATTTAATGAAAAACTGTTTTTT	CASSPGGQALFNEKLFF
NA	TRBV15	TRBJ1-5	NA	TGTGCCACCAGCAGAGACCATGGGGGGAATCAGCCCCAGCATTTT	CATSRDHGGNQPQHF
NA	TRBV30	TRBJ1-2	NA	TGTGCCTGGAGTGTACGAGGGAGTGGCTACACCTTC	CAWSVRGSGYTF
NA	TRBV9	TRBJ1-5	NA	TGTGCCAGCAGCCCCCGTGGGCAGGGGCCTAAGCATTTT	CASSPRGQGPKHF
NA	TRBV10-1	TRBJ2-2	NA	TGCGCCAGCAGTACGAGGCCCGGGGAGCTGTTTTTT	CASSTRPGELFF
NA	TRBV23-1	TRBJ1-1	NA	TGCGCCAGCAGTTCCAGGCCGGGACAAGCAACTGAAGCTTTCTTT	CASSSRPGQATEAFF
NA	TRBV5-1	TRBJ2-1	NA	TGCGCCAGCAGCTTGGAGCCGGGTTCAAAGTACAATGAGCAGTTCTTC	CASSLEPGSKYNEQFF
NA	TRBV6-1	TRBJ1-5	TRBD1	TGTGCCAGTGGACAGGGCAATCAGCCCCAGCATTTT	CASGQGNQPQHF
NA	TRBV29-1	TRBJ2-5	NA	TGCAGCGTTGAAGCTTCGACCGGGGAGACCCAGTACTTC	CSVEASTGETQYF